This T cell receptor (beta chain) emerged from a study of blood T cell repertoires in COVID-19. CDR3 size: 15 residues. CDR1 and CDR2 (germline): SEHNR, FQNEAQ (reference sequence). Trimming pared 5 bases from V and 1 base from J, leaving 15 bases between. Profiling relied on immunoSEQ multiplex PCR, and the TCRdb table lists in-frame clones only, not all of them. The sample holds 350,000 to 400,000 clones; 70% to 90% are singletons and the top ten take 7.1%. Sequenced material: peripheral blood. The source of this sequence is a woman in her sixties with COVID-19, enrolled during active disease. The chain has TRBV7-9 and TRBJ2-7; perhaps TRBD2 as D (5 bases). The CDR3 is CASSPGLSRSYEQYF. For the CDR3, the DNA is TGTGCCAGCAGCCCAGGACTTTCCCGTTCCTACGAGCAGTACTTC.